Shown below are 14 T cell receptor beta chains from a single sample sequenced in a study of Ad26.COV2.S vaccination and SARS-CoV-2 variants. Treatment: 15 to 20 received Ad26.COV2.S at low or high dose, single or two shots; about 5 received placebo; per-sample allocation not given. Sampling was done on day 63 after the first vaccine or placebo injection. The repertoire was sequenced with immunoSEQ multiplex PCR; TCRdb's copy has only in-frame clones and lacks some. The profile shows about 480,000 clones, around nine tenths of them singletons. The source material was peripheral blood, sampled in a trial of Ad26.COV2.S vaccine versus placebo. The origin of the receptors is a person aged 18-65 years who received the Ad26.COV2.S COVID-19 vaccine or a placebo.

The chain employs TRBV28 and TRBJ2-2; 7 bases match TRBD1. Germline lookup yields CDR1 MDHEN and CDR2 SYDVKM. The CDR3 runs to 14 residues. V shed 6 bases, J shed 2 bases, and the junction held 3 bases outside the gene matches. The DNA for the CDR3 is TGTGCCAGCAGGACAGGGTTAAACACCGGGGAGCTGTTTTTT. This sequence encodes CASRTGLNTGELFF.

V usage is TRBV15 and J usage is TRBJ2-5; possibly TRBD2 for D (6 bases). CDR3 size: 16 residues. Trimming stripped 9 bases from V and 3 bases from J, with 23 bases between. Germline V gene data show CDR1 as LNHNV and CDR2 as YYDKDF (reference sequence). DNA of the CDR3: TGTGCCACGCTGGCGGCGGGAACGGGGCCAAAAGAGACCCAGTACTTC. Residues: CATLAAGTGPKETQYF.

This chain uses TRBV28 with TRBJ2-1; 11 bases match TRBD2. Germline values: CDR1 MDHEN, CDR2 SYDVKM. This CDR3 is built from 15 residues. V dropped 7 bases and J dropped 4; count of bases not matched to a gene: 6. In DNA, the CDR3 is TGTGCCAGCATTAGCGGGAGGGCCGCGTACAATGAGCAGTTCTTC. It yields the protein CASISGRAAYNEQFF.

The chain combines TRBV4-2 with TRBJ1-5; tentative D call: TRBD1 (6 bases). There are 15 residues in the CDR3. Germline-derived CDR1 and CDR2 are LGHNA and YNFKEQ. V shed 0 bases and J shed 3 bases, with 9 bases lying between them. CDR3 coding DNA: TGTGCCAGCAGCCAAGATACAGGGACCAATCAGCCCCAGCATTTT. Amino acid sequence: CASSQDTGTNQPQHF.

CDR3 protein: CASSTSVGIGYGYTF. CDR3 DNA sequence: TGTGCCAGCAGCACTTCGGTCGGGATAGGCTATGGCTACACCTTC. J is TRBJ1-2 and V is TRBV11-2; no clear D gene. Germline V gene lookup returns CDR1 SGHAT and CDR2 FQNNGV. CDR3 length: 15 amino acids. The ends were cut back, 5 bases at V and 4 bases at J, with 17 bases in the middle.

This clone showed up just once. The CDR3 is CASRLQGKETQYF. The CDR3 bases are TGTGCCAGCAGATTACAGGGGAAGGAGACCCAGTACTTC. V is TRBV6-5 and J is TRBJ2-5; 7 bases map to TRBD1. From germline, CDR1 is MNHEY and CDR2 SVGAGI. The CDR3 runs 13 residues. J lost 5 bases, V lost 6 bases, and 6 bases had no gene match.

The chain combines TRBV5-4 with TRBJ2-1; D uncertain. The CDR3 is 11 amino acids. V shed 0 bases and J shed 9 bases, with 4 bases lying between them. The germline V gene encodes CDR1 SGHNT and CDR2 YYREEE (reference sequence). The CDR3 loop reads CASSLGFEQFF. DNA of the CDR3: TGTGCCAGCAGCTTGGGCTTTGAGCAGTTCTTC.

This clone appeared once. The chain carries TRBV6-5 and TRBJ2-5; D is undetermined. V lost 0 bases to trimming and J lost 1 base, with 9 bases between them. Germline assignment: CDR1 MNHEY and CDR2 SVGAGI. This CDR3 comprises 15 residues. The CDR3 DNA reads TGTGCCAGCAGTTACTCGAAACTCCGCCAAGAGACCCAGTACTTC. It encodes CASSYSKLRQETQYF.

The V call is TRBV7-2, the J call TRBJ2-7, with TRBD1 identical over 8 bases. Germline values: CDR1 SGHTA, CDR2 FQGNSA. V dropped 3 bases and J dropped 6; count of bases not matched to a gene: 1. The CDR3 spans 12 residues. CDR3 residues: CASSLTGVEQYF. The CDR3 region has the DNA TGTGCCAGCAGCTTGACAGGGGTCGAGCAGTACTTC.

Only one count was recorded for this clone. CDR3 DNA sequence: TGTGCCAGCAGTTTAACGGCAGGGTCTGGAAACACCATATATTTT. Encoded protein: CASSLTAGSGNTIYF. The genes are TRBV27 and TRBJ1-3; weak D call: TRBD1 (5 bases). The V gene's germline CDR1 is MNHEY and CDR2 SMNVEV (reference sequence). V was cut by 2 bases and J by 1 base, with 9 bases left in between. This CDR3 is built from 15 residues.

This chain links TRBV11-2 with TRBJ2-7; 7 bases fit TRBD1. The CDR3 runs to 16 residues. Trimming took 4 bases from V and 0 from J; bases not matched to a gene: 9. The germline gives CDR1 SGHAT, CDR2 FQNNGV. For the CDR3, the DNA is TGTGCCAGCAGCTACTCACGGGACAGAAGCTCCTACGAGCAGTACTTC. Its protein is CASSYSRDRSSYEQYF.

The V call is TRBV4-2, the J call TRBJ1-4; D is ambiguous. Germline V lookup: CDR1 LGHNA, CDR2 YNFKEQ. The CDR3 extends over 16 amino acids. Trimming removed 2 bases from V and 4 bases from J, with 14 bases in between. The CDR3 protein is CASSQPPATLNEKLFF. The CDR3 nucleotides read TGTGCCAGCAGCCAACCTCCAGCGACTCTTAATGAAAAACTGTTTTTT.

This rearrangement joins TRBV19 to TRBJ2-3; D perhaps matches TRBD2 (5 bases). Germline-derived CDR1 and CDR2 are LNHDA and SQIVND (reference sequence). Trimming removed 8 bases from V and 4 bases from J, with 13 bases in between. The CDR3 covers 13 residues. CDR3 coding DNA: TGTGCCAGTCAGGACTCCCCGTCAGATACGCAGTATTTT. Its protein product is CASQDSPSDTQYF.

The chain's CDR3 is CATSDGGANTGELFF. DNA of the CDR3: TGTGCCACCAGTGACGGGGGCGCGAACACCGGGGAGCTGTTTTTT. The J gene is TRBJ2-2, the V gene TRBV24-1, with D possibly being TRBD1 or TRBD2 (6 bases each). Looked up from germline, CDR1 is KGHDR and CDR2 is SFDVKD. V was cut by 4 bases and J by 0 bases, with 8 bases left in between. This CDR3 has 15 residues.